This T cell receptor (beta chain) was captured in a study of blood T cell repertoires in COVID-19. Study information: The United States, Italy and Spain provided the acute and convalescent COVID-19 samples.

Germline-derived CDR1 and CDR2 are MNHEY and SVGAGI. V was clipped by 6 bases and J by 0 bases, with 15 bases between them. The CDR3 length is 15 residues. Libraries were prepared by immunoSEQ multiplex PCR; TCRdb keeps only in-frame clonotypes and omits some of them. The top ten hold over 0.55% of the sample, which has 150,000 to 180,000 clones, 70% to 90% seen once. Patients from Seattle were sampled longitudinally, starting during active infection. The chain uses TRBV6-5 and TRBJ2-7; D possibly corresponds to TRBD1 (5 bases). The sequence was collected from a man in his sixties with COVID-19, enrolled during active disease. Sequenced material: peripheral blood. CDR3 loop: CASRPVTGASYEQYF. The CDR3 DNA sequence: TGTGCCAGCAGACCCGTCACAGGAGCCTCCTACGAGCAGTACTTC.